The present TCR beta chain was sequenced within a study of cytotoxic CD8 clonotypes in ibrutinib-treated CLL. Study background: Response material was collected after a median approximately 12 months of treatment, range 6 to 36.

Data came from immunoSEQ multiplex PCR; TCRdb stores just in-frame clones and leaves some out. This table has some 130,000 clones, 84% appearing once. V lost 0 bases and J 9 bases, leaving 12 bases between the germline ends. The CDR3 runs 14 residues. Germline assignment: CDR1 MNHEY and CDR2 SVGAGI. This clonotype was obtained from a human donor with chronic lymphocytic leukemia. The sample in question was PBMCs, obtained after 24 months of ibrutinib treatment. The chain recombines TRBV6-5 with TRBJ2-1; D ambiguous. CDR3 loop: CASSYSTSVREQFF. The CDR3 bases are TGTGCCAGCAGTTACTCGACATCCGTTCGTGAGCAGTTCTTC.